The 5 T cell receptor beta chains listed next were all sequenced from one sample in a study of T cells in Graves' hyperthyroidism and ophthalmopathy. RNA transcripts gave rise to amplified TCR beta CDR3 regions. HTBI primers were the set used in a first-round RT-PCR of the TCR CDR3. TCRdb reprocessed the multiplex PCR reads via MiXCR and lists one record per CDR3 protein. The data hold roughly 580,000 distinct CDR3 sequences, with 40% to 55% observed a single time. What was sequenced was peripheral blood or thyroid tissue (not recorded which). Receptors were obtained from a woman between 18 and 29 years old with Graves' hyperthyroidism.

This clonotype has more than one count but fewer than ten. The CDR3 spells CASRPGPNNEKLFF. The CDR3 DNA reads as TGTGCCAGCCGCCCGGGACCGAATAATGAAAAACTGTTTTTT. The chain carries TRBV7-2 and TRBJ1-4; the D gene is possibly TRBD1 (5 bases). Between the trimmed V and J ends, which lost 8 bases and 4 bases, there was a span of 14 bases. Germline CDR1 SGHTA, CDR2 FQGNSA. The CDR3 totals 14 residues.

A note on this clonotype: A single base separates this from a much larger clone, so it may be a read error. The chain links TRBV7-2 to TRBJ1-5; possibly TRBD1 for D (5 bases). Germline CDR1 SGHTA, CDR2 FQGNSA. V was shortened by 3 bases and J by 7 bases, with 13 bases between the two germline ends. This CDR3 has 14 residues. CDR3 protein: CASSLGGKGQPQHF. The CDR3 nucleotides are TGTGCCAGCAGCTTGGGGGGGAAAGGCCAGCCCCAGCATTTT.

This clonotype turned up a few times. This chain connects TRBV13 to TRBJ2-5; possible D gene TRBD2, 5 bases. V lost 5 bases to trimming and J lost 6 bases, with 16 bases between them. The germline V gene encodes CDR1 PRHDT and CDR2 FYEKMQ (reference sequence). The CDR3 loop spans 14 amino acids. DNA of the CDR3: TGTGCCAGCAGCCTCAGAGAGGGTGCGAAGACCCAGTACTTC. Translating it yields CASSLREGAKTQYF. Based on the CDR3 plus reference TRBV13 and TRBJ2-5, the full variable domain is AAGVIQSPRHLIKEKRETATLKCYPIPRHDTVYWYQQGPGQDPQFLISFYEKMQSDKGSIPDRFSAQQFSDYHSELNMSSLELGDSALYFCASSLREGAKTQYFGPGTRLLVL.

A note on this clonotype: It may be a read error: a sequence one base away is much more abundant. The V call is TRBV7-3, the J call TRBJ1-5; no definite D call. Germline CDR1 is SGHTA and CDR2 is FQGTGA. The CDR3 sequence is 13 residues long. The chain's CDR3 is CASSLVSRQPRHF. In nucleotides, the CDR3 is TGTGCCAGCAGCTTAGTTAGTCGGCAGCCCCGGCATTTT.

For the CDR3, the DNA is TGTGCCAGCAGCCAAGTTCGGGGCTATGGCTACACCTTC. This sequence encodes CASSQVRGYGYTF. The chain couples TRBV14 to TRBJ1-2, with no clear D. This CDR3 spans 13 amino acids. The V end was cut by 1 base, the J end by 4 bases, with 7 bases between. The germline V gene encodes CDR1 SGHDN and CDR2 FVKESK.